Sequencing of this T cell receptor beta chain was carried out in a study of high-grade serous ovarian cancer treatment subgroups (dated by TCRdb to the early 2020s). About the full investigation: On average, each sample produced more than 14,000 sequencing reads and around 8,200 unique TCR beta rearrangements. The cohort comprised about 30 patients: about 10 with no residual disease after primary surgery (R0), about 10 excellent NACT responders, and about 10 poor NACT responders. In total there were 90 samples, since every patient provided one primary tumor sample and two metastatic tumor samples. Under a laparoscopic triage algorithm, patients with high-grade serous ovarian cancer were grouped by complete gross resection or by neoadjuvant chemotherapy response, and the study profiled the TCR beta repertoires of these patients.

Note on this clone: This clone's antigen is unknown. No base quality values were provided; no much bigger clone lies one nucleotide off.

Here is what the overall study found, with its caveats: Repertoire similarity between tumors of the same patient ranged about 0.095 to 0.8, whereas almost no similarity was seen between different patients. Neoantigen level correlated positively with TCR clonal relatedness, and copy number variation and mutation load from whole-genome sequencing showed a positive trend with TCR clonal relatedness. TCR repertoire analyses were focused on CDR3, and CDR1 and CDR2 were not analyzed. Spatial information was not captured by bulk tumor TCR sequencing, so insight into HGSC tumor complexity and diversity was limited.

The 90 to 95 tumor samples underwent high-throughput TCR profiling with ImmunoSEQ. For the original study's pipeline: Repertoire diversity metrics included richness (unique productive sequences), clonality, evenness and relatedness; Bhattacharyya coefficient assessed similarity between samples. Conclusions stayed consistent in a sensitivity analysis that left out TCRs with fewer than two reads. In its TCRdb copy, this immuneACCESS table keeps in-frame sequences only and misses some clones. Where compared with another copy, unresolved V genes explain less than half of these, and the others have no known cause. V, J and clone size are those of that table, while D and trimming were read from the DNA. In all, the sample holds under 30,000 clones, and approximately 79% of those were seen once. Around 1.9% of the sample is held by the ten biggest clonotypes. Sequences LNHDA (CDR1) and SQIVND (CDR2) are obtained from the germline V gene (reference sequence). Trimming costs V 0 bases and J 4 bases, and their ends lie 10 bases apart. Including the terminal cysteine and phenylalanine, the CDR3 comprises 14 residues. The retained sequence is limited to the CDR3, 42 bases, with the frame set at the first base.

Tumor samples were obtained before definitive surgery or chemotherapy. The MD Anderson Biospecimen Extraction Resource handled genomic DNA extraction, while the MD Anderson Cancer Genomics Laboratory carried out the TCR sequencing. Sequenced sample: tumor tissue. The TCR was taken from a human donor with high-grade serous ovarian cancer. The receptor chain draws on TRBV19 and TRBJ2-7; the D gene is perhaps TRBD2, from 5 matching bases. The CDR3 here reads CASSIDSTGYEQYF. The DNA sequence is as follows: TGTGCCAGTAGTATAGACTCGACGGGGTACGAGCAGTACTTC.